A selection of T cell receptor beta chains follows, all from one sample in a study of blood T cell repertoires in COVID-19. The data were produced by immunoSEQ multiplex PCR, yet TCRdb's version contains in-frame clones alone and is incomplete. The profile shows 75,000 to 100,000 clones, about 83% of them singletons. Sequences were obtained from peripheral blood. Receptors originate from a human donor in a cohort sampled during active COVID-19. The CDR3 runs from the conserved cysteine through the conserved F or W. D genes are given only for firm matches. Clone size is stated in some rows and not others, as once, few, many or a class when expanded.

J gene: TRBJ2-7
clone size: .
V gene: TRBV4-2
D gene: .
CDR3 protein: CASSQENRGGYEQYF
CDR3 DNA: TGTGCCAGCAGCCAAGAGAACAGGGGGGGCTACGAGCAGTACTTC

J gene: TRBJ2-2
clone size: .
V gene: TRBV5-8
D gene: .
CDR3 protein: CASSSQWTGELFF
CDR3 DNA: TGTGCCAGCAGCTCACAGTGGACCGGGGAGCTGTTTTTT

J gene: TRBJ2-7
clone size: .
V gene: TRBV28
D gene: .
CDR3 protein: CASSLQGGYEQYF
CDR3 DNA: TGTGCCAGCAGTTTACAGGGTGGTTACGAGCAGTACTTC

J gene: TRBJ2-3
clone size: .
V gene: TRBV11-3
D gene: TRBD2
CDR3 protein: CASSPGGGALTDTQYF
CDR3 DNA: TGTGCCAGCAGCCCCGGGGGGGGAGCTCTAACAGATACGCAGTATTTT

J gene: TRBJ1-1
clone size: .
V gene: TRBV11-2
D gene: .
CDR3 protein: CASSRRQQPYEAFF
CDR3 DNA: TGTGCCAGCAGCAGGCGGCAGCAACCGTATGAAGCTTTCTTT

J gene: TRBJ1-1
clone size: .
V gene: TRBV9
D gene: .
CDR3 protein: CASSVGTVSSEAFF
CDR3 DNA: TGTGCCAGCAGCGTAGGCACGGTATCCTCTGAAGCTTTCTTT

J gene: TRBJ2-3
clone size: .
V gene: TRBV12-5
D gene: TRBD2
CDR3 protein: CASARLAGGRDTQYF
CDR3 DNA: TGTGCTAGTGCCAGACTAGCGGGGGGGCGGGATACGCAGTATTTT

J gene: TRBJ2-1
clone size: .
V gene: TRBV4-1
D gene: TRBD2
CDR3 protein: CASSQVVSGSIHEQFF
CDR3 DNA: TGCGCCAGCAGCCAAGTGGTTAGCGGGAGTATACATGAGCAGTTCTTC

J gene: TRBJ2-7
clone size: few
V gene: TRBV4-1
D gene: TRBD2
CDR3 protein: CASSQGGTSGKSYEQYF
CDR3 DNA: TGCGCCAGCAGCCAAGGGGGAACTAGCGGGAAAAGCTACGAGCAGTACTTC

J gene: TRBJ2-1
clone size: .
V gene: TRBV12-3/TRBV12-4
D gene: TRBD2
CDR3 protein: CASSLAQGLVQFF
CDR3 DNA: TGTGCCAGCAGTTTAGCGCAAGGACTAGTTCAATTCTTC

J gene: TRBJ2-7
clone size: .
V gene: TRBV3-1/TRBV3-2
D gene: .
CDR3 protein: CASSPGTYEQYF
CDR3 DNA: TGTGCCAGCAGCCCCGGGACCTACGAGCAGTACTTC

J gene: TRBJ2-1
clone size: once
V gene: TRBV15
D gene: TRBD2
CDR3 protein: CATSRDGLATSYNEQFF
CDR3 DNA: TGTGCCACCAGCAGAGACGGACTAGCGACCTCCTACAATGAGCAGTTCTTC

J gene: TRBJ1-3
clone size: .
V gene: TRBV3-1/TRBV3-2
D gene: TRBD1
CDR3 protein: CASRGDSSGNTIYF
CDR3 DNA: TGTGCCAGCAGAGGGGACAGCTCTGGAAACACCATATATTTT

J gene: TRBJ2-2
clone size: .
V gene: TRBV19
D gene: TRBD2
CDR3 protein: CASSISGGNTGELFF
CDR3 DNA: TGTGCCAGTAGTATCAGCGGGGGGAACACCGGGGAGCTGTTTTTT

J gene: TRBJ1-2
clone size: .
V gene: TRBV4-2
D gene: .
CDR3 protein: CASSQDREEGYTF
CDR3 DNA: TGTGCCAGCAGCCAAGACAGAGAGGAGGGCTACACCTTC

J gene: TRBJ1-1
clone size: .
V gene: TRBV5-1
D gene: TRBD1
CDR3 protein: CASSLGTGGNRDTEAFF
CDR3 DNA: TGCGCCAGCAGCTTGGGGACAGGGGGTAATCGGGACACTGAAGCTTTCTTT

J gene: TRBJ1-1
clone size: .
V gene: TRBV10-1
D gene: TRBD1
CDR3 protein: CASSAGQGTEAFF
CDR3 DNA: TGCGCCAGCAGTGCGGGACAGGGCACTGAAGCTTTCTTT

J gene: TRBJ1-6
clone size: .
V gene: TRBV28
D gene: TRBD1
CDR3 protein: CASNAPGTGVSLHF
CDR3 DNA: TGTGCCAGCAACGCCCCCGGGACAGGGGTGTCCCTCCACTTT

J gene: TRBJ2-3
clone size: .
V gene: TRBV3-1/TRBV3-2
D gene: TRBD1
CDR3 protein: CASSQDRVGQGSSTDTQYF
CDR3 DNA: TGTGCCAGCAGCCAAGATCGTGTAGGACAGGGATCGAGTACAGATACGCAGTATTTT

J gene: TRBJ2-3
clone size: .
V gene: TRBV2
D gene: TRBD1
CDR3 protein: CASSPPTGGTDTQYF
CDR3 DNA: TGTGCCAGCAGTCCCCCGACAGGGGGCACAGATACGCAGTATTTT

J gene: TRBJ2-7
clone size: .
V gene: TRBV7-8
D gene: TRBD2
CDR3 protein: CASSLALLAGAYEQYF
CDR3 DNA: TGTGCCAGCAGCTTAGCCCTATTAGCGGGGGCCTACGAGCAGTACTTC

J gene: TRBJ1-3
clone size: .
V gene: TRBV2
D gene: TRBD1
CDR3 protein: CASSDAGQGTGHTIYF
CDR3 DNA: TGTGCCAGCAGTGACGCCGGACAGGGAACTGGGCACACCATATATTTT

J gene: TRBJ2-5
clone size: few
V gene: TRBV9
D gene: .
CDR3 protein: CASSPQGRGETQYF
CDR3 DNA: TGTGCCAGCAGCCCGCAGGGGAGAGGAGAGACCCAGTACTTC

J gene: TRBJ2-2
clone size: .
V gene: TRBV19
D gene: TRBD1
CDR3 protein: CASARGQGRTGELFF
CDR3 DNA: TGTGCCAGCGCGAGGGGGCAGGGCAGGACCGGGGAGCTGTTTTTT